This T cell receptor beta chain was profiled in a study of CXCR3-negative and CXCR3-positive naive CD8 T cells. The method, 5' RACE with UMI labels, was used to prepare the TRB cDNA libraries. TCRdb processed the 5' RACE reads again and assigns one entry to each CDR3 protein, with no DNA. With around 56,000 distinct CDR3 sequences in the sample, the ten largest clones hold 0.35% to 0.5%. Findings and caveats of the study: Whereas both naive subsets had comparably high diversity, memory CD8+ cells had much lower diversity.

CDR3 length: 14 residues. CDR1 and CDR2 (germline): MDHEN, SYDVKM. To note about this clonotype: Its antigen is unidentified.

The receptor comes from a human donor in good health. Some clones in this sample may be carry-over from other donors' samples. Sequenced sample: naive CXCR3- CD8+ T cells from blood. Subset indicated: CD45RO-CCR7+CD27+CD95- naive CD8+ T cells lacking CXCR3 (TNR3-). The chain is built from TRBV28 and TRBJ1-1. This CDR3 is CASSLVSLNTEAFF.